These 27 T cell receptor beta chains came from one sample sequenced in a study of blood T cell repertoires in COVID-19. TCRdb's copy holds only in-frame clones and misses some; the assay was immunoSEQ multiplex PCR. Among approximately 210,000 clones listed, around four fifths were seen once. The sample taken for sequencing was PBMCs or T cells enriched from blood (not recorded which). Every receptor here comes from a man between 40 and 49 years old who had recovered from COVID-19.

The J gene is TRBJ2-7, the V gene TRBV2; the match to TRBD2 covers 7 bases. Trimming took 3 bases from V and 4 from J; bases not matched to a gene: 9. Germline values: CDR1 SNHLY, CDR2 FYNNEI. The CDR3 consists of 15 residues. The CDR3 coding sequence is TGTGCCAGCAGTGACCCTTTCTGGGGGGGATACGAGCAGTACTTC. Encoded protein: CASSDPFWGGYEQYF.

This chain's CDR3 is CASTALGQPAKTQYF. CDR3 DNA sequence: TGTGCCAGCACCGCACTAGGACAGCCGGCGAAGACCCAGTACTTC. This chain uses TRBV27 with TRBJ2-5; possibly TRBD1 for D (6 bases). Deletions cut 7 bases from V and 6 bases from J, with 21 bases between. CDR3 size: 15 residues. CDR1 and CDR2 from the germline V gene are MNHEY and SMNVEV (reference sequence).

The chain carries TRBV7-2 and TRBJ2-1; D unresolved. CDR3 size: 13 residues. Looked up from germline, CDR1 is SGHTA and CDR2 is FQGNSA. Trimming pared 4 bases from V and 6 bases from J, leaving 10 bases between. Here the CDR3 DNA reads TGTGCCAGCAGCTCCGAGCCCCTCAATGAGCAGTTCTTC. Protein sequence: CASSSEPLNEQFF.

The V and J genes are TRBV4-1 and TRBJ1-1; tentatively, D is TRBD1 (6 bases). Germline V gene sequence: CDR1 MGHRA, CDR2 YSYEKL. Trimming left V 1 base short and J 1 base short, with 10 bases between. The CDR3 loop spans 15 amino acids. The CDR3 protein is CASSQAGTTNTEAFF. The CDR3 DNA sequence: TGCGCCAGCAGCCAAGCTGGGACAACGAACACTGAAGCTTTCTTT.

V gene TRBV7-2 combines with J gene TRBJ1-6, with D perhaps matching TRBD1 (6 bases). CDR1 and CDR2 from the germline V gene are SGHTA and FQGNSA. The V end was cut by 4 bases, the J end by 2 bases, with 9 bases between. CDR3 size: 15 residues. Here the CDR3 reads CASSSRGPYNSPLHF. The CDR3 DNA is TGTGCCAGCAGCTCCAGGGGCCCCTATAATTCACCCCTCCACTTT.

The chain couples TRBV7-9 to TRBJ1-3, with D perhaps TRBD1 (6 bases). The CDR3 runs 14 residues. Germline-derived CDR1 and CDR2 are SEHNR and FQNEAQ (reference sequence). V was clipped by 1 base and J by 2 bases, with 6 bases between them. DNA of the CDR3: TGTGCCAGCAGCTTAGACAGGGCTGGAAACACCATATATTTT. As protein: CASSLDRAGNTIYF.

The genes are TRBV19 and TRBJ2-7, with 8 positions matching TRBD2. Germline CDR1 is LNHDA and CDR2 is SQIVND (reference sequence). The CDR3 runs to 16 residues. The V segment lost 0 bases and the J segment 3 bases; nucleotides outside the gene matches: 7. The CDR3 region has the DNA TGTGCCAGTAGTATAGAGCCAGCGGGGGCCCTCTACGAGCAGTACTTC. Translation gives CASSIEPAGALYEQYF.

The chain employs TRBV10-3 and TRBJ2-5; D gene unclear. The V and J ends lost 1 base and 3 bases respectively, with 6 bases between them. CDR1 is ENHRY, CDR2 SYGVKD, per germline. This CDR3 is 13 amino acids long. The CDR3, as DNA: TGTGCCATCAGTGAGTTTCCGGAAGAGACCCAGTACTTC. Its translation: CAISEFPEETQYF.

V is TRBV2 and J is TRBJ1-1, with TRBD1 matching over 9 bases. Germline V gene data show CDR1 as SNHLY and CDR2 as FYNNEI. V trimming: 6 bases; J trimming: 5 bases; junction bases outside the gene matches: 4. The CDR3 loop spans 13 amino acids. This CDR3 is CASSGQGRTEAFF. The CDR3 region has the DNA TGTGCCAGCAGCGGACAGGGGCGGACTGAAGCTTTCTTT. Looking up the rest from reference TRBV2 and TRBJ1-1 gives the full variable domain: EPEVTQTPSHQVTQMGQEVILRCVPISNHLYFYWYRQILGQKVEFLVSFYNNEISEKSEIFDDQFSVERPDGSNFTLKIRSTKLEDSAMYFCASSGQGRTEAFFGQGTRLTVV.

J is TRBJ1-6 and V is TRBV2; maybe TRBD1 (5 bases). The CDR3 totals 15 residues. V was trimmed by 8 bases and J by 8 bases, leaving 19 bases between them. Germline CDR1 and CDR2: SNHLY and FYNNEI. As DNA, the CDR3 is TGTGCCAGCGACTCTCGACAGCCGGTTTATTCACCCCTCCACTTT. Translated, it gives CASDSRQPVYSPLHF. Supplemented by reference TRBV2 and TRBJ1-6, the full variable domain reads EPEVTQTPSHQVTQMGQEVILRCVPISNHLYFYWYRQILGQKVEFLVSFYNNEISEKSEIFDDQFSVERPDGSNFTLKIRSTKLEDSAMYFCASDSRQPVYSPLHFGNGTRLTVT.

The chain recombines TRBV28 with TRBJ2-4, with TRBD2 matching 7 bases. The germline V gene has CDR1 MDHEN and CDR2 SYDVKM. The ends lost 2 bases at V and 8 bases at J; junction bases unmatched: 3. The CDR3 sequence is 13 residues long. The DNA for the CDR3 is TGTGCCAGCAGTTTAGGTGGGGGGGACATTCAGTACTTC. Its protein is CASSLGGGDIQYF.

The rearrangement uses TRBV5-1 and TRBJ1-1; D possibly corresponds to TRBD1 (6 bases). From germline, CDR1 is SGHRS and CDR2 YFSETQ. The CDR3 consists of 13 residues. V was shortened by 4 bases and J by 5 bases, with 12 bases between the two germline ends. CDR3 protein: CASSQNQGTEAFF. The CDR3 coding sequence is TGCGCCAGCAGCCAAAACCAGGGGACTGAAGCTTTCTTT.

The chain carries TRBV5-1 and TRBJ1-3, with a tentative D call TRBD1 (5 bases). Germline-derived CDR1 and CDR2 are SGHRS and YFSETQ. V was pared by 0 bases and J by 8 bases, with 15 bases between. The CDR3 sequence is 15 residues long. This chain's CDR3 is CASSLGVGLVYTIYF. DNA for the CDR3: TGCGCCAGCAGCTTGGGAGTGGGACTTGTCTACACCATATATTTT.

The CDR3 region has the DNA TGTGCCAGCAGCGGCGGGGCAGCTTACACTGAAGCTTTCTTT. Protein product: CASSGGAAYTEAFF. J is TRBJ1-1 and V is TRBV7-2; D perhaps matches TRBD1 (5 bases). The V and J ends lost 5 bases and 3 bases respectively, with 13 bases between them. The CDR3 sequence is 14 residues long. Germline V gene data show CDR1 as SGHTA and CDR2 as FQGNSA.

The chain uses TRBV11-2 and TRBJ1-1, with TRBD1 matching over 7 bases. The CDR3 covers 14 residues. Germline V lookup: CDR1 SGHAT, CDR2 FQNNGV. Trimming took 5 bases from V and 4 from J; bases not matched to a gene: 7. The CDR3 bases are TGTGCCAGCAGCCCCGAGACAGGGAGCACTGAAGCTTTCTTT. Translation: CASSPETGSTEAFF.

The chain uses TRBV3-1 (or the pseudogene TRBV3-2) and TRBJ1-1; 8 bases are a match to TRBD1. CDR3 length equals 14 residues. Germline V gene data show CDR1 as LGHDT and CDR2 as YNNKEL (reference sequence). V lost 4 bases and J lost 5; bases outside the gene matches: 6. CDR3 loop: CASSLWTGTTEAFF. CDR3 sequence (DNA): TGTGCCAGCAGCCTCTGGACAGGGACTACTGAAGCTTTCTTT.

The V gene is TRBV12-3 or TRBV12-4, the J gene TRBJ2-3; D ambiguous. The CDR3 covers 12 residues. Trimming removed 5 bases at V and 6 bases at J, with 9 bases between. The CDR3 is CASSQTLDTQYF. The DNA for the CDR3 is TGTGCCAGCAGTCAAACTCTGGATACGCAGTATTTT.

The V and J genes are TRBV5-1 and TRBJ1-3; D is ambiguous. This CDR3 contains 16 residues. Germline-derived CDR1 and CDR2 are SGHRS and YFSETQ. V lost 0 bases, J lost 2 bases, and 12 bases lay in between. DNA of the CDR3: TGCGCCAGCAGCTTGGGAGGGCAAGAGGCTGGAAACACCATATATTTT. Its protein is CASSLGGQEAGNTIYF. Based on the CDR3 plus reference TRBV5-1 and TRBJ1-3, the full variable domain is KAGVTQTPRYLIKTRGQQVTLSCSPISGHRSVSWYQQTPGQGLQFLFEYFSETQRNKGNFPGRFSGRQFSNSRSEMNVSTLELGDSALYLCASSLGGQEAGNTIYFGEGSWLTVV.

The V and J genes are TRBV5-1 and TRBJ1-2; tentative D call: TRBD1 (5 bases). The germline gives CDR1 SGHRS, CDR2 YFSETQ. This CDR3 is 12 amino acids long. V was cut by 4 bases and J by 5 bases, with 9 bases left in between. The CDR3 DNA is TGCGCCAGCAGCCTAGGGGAATATGGCTACACCTTC. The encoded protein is CASSLGEYGYTF.

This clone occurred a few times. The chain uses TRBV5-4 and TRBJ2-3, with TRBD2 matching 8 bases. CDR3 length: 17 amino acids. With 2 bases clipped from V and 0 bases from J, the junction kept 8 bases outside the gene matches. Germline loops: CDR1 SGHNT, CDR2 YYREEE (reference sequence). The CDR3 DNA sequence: TGTGCCAGCAGCTTCAGTAGCGGGGCCTCTAGCACAGATACGCAGTATTTT. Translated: CASSFSSGASSTDTQYF.

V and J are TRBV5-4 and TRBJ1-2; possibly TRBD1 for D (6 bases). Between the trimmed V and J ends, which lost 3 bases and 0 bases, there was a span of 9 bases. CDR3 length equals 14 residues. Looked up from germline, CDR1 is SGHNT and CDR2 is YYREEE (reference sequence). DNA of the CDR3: TGTGCCAGCAGCTGGCGACAGGCTAACTATGGCTACACCTTC. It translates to CASSWRQANYGYTF.

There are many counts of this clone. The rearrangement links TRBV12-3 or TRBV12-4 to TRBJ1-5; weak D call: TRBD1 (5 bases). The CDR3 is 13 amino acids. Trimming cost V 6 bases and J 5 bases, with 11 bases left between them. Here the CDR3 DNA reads TGTGCCAGCAGCTGGGGGGGGGATCAGCCCCAGCATTTT. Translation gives CASSWGGDQPQHF.

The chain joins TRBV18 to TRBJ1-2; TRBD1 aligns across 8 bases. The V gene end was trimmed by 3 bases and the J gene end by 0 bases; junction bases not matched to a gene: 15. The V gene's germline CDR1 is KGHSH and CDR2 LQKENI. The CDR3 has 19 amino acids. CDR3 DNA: TGTGCCAGCTCACCCCTCCCCCGGGCAGGGGGCTTTCCTAACTATGGCTACACCTTC. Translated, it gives CASSPLPRAGGFPNYGYTF.

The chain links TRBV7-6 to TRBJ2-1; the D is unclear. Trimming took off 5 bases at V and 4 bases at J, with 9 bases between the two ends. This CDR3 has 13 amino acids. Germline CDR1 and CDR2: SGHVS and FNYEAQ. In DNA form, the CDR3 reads TGTGCCAGCAGCAACCGACTTTACAATGAGCAGTTCTTC. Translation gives CASSNRLYNEQFF. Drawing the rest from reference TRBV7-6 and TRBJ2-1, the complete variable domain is GAGVSQSPRYKVTKRGQDVALRCDPISGHVSLYWYRQALGQGPEFLTYFNYEAQQDKSGLPNDRFSAERPEGSISTLTIQRTEQRDSAMYRCASSNRLYNEQFFGPGTRLTVL.

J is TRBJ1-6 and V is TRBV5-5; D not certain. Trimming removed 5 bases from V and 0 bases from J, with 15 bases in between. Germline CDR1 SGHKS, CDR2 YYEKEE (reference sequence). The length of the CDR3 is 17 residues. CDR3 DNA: TGTGCCAGCAGAAACGCCCAAGGGAGCTCCTATAATTCACCCCTCCACTTT. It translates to CASRNAQGSSYNSPLHF.

The CDR3 sequence is CASSVERGGNTIYF. CDR3 in DNA: TGTGCCAGCAGCGTAGAAAGGGGCGGAAACACCATATATTTT. V gene TRBV9 combines with J gene TRBJ1-3, with TRBD1 as a possible D gene (5 bases). Germline lookup yields CDR1 SGDLS and CDR2 YYNGEE. The CDR3 has 14 residues. Trimming removed 0 bases from V and 4 bases from J, with 8 bases in between.

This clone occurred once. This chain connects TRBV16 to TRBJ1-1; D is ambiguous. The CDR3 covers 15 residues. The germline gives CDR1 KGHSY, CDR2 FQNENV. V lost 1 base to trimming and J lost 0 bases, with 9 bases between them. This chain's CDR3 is CASSQFTGMNTEAFF. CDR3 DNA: TGTGCCAGCAGCCAATTTACGGGGATGAACACTGAAGCTTTCTTT.